Listed here are 32 T cell receptor beta chains from one sample, sequenced in a study of T cell responses to AZD1222 COVID-19 vaccine. Data came from immunoSEQ multiplex PCR; TCRdb stores just in-frame clones and leaves some out. The table includes approximately 150,000 clones, about 90% detected once. Specimen: peripheral blood, collected 28 days after the second AZD1222 dose. The receptors originated from an adult who received the AZD1222 COVID-19 vaccine.

There are a few counts of this clone. The chain combines TRBV6-2 or TRBV6-3 with TRBJ1-5; possibly TRBD1 for D (6 bases). V lost 0 bases to trimming and J lost 5 bases, with 11 bases between them. The germline CDR1 and CDR2 sequences are MNHEY and SVGEGT. This CDR3 is built from 15 residues. The CDR3, as DNA: TGTGCCAGCAGTTACTCGAGCAGGGGAGATCAGCCCCAGCATTTT. It translates to CASSYSSRGDQPQHF.

This chain connects TRBV18 to TRBJ2-2; D remains unclear. Trimming shortened V by 3 bases and J by 6 bases, and 8 bases separated the two germline ends. Germline V gives CDR1 KGHSH, CDR2 LQKENI. The CDR3 contains 13 residues. DNA for the CDR3: TGTGCCAGCTCACCCCGAGATTCCGGGGAGCTGTTTTTT. Translating it yields CASSPRDSGELFF. Supplemented by reference TRBV18 and TRBJ2-2, the full variable domain reads NAGVMQNPRHLVRRRGQEARLRCSPMKGHSHVYWYRQLPEEGLKFMVYLQKENIIDESGMPKERFSAEFPKEGPSILRIQQVVRGDSAAYFCASSPRDSGELFFGEGSRLTVL.

V is TRBV28 and J is TRBJ1-1; 7 positions agree with TRBD1. Trimming cost V 6 bases and J 1 base; bases outside gene matches: 5. CDR3 length: 14 residues. Germline CDR1 MDHEN, CDR2 SYDVKM. The chain's CDR3 is CASRSGQPNTEAFF. The CDR3 nucleotides read TGTGCCAGCAGATCGGGACAGCCGAACACTGAAGCTTTCTTT.

The chain joins TRBV28 to TRBJ1-4; no firm D call. The CDR3 covers 14 residues. Trimming removed 5 bases at V and 4 bases at J, with 11 bases between. CDR1 is MDHEN, CDR2 SYDVKM, per germline. The CDR3 reads CASSTTLINEKLFF. CDR3 nucleotide sequence: TGTGCCAGCAGTACTACGTTAATTAATGAAAAACTGTTTTTT.

The chain employs TRBV27 and TRBJ1-1; D perhaps matches TRBD1 (5 bases). In germline, CDR1 is MNHEY, CDR2 SMNVEV (reference sequence). The V end was cut by 8 bases, the J end by 5 bases, with 12 bases between. CDR3 length: 12 residues. The CDR3 region has the DNA TGTGCCAGCCTGAGTGGGGGGACTGAAGCTTTCTTT. Translated: CASLSGGTEAFF.

The genes are TRBV9 and TRBJ2-7; D is unresolved. Trimming left V 5 bases short and J 1 base short, with 13 bases between. The germline gives CDR1 SGDLS, CDR2 YYNGEE. The CDR3 covers 14 residues. The CDR3 reads CASRRDPSSYEQYF. CDR3 bases: TGTGCCAGCAGGAGAGACCCATCGTCCTACGAGCAGTACTTC.

The genes are TRBV6-5 and TRBJ1-1; 7 nucleotides match TRBD1. V shed 5 bases and J 6 bases; nucleotides not matched to a gene: 12. Germline CDR1 and CDR2: MNHEY and SVGAGI. The CDR3 totals 15 residues. CDR3 nucleotides: TGTGCCAGCAGTCTTTATTTGACAGGGATGGCTGAAGCTTTCTTT. Translating it yields CASSLYLTGMAEAFF.

J is TRBJ1-2 and V is TRBV19; 8 bases align to TRBD1. The CDR3 length is 13 residues. Germline CDR1 LNHDA, CDR2 SQIVND (reference sequence). Germline trimming cut 6 bases from V and 4 bases from J; bases unmatched to any gene: 4. The CDR3 DNA is TGTGCCAGTAGCCCGGGACAGGCCTATGGCTACACCTTC. This gives the protein CASSPGQAYGYTF.

V usage is TRBV24-1 and J usage is TRBJ1-1; D gene unclear. CDR3 length: 13 amino acids. Germline V gene data show CDR1 as KGHDR and CDR2 as SFDVKD. The germline V and J ends were trimmed by 0 bases and 5 bases, with 6 bases remaining between them. CDR3 sequence (DNA): TGTGCCACCAGTGATTTGCTAGGGACTGAAGCTTTCTTT. Encoded protein: CATSDLLGTEAFF.

The J gene is TRBJ1-4, the V gene TRBV19; D may be TRBD1 (6 bases). Trimming took off 0 bases at V and 8 bases at J, with 16 bases between the two ends. This CDR3 comprises 16 residues. CDR1 LNHDA and CDR2 SQIVND come from the germline V gene (reference sequence). In DNA, the CDR3 is TGTGCCAGTAGTATAGAACGGTCGGGGGCGCACGAAAAACTGTTTTTT. Amino acids: CASSIERSGAHEKLFF.

The chain links TRBV7-9 to TRBJ1-2; D is uncertain. This CDR3 has 15 residues. Germline assignment: CDR1 SEHNR and CDR2 FQNEAQ (reference sequence). V lost 3 bases and J lost 2, with 13 bases in between. As DNA, the CDR3 is TGTGCCAGCAGCTTGTCGACGGAATGGAACTATGGCTACACCTTC. Protein sequence: CASSLSTEWNYGYTF. Combining the CDR3 with reference TRBV7-9 and TRBJ1-2 gives the whole variable domain DTGVSQNPRHKITKRGQNVTFRCDPISEHNRLYWYRQTLGQGPEFLTYFQNEAQLEKSRLLSDRFSAERPKGSFSTLEIQRTEQGDSAMYLCASSLSTEWNYGYTFGSGTRLTVV.

This chain joins TRBV5-6 and TRBJ1-2; the match to TRBD1 covers 10 bases. Per the germline V gene, CDR1 is SGHDT and CDR2 is YYEEEE. After removal of 4 bases from V and 8 bases from J, the junction contained 14 bases not matched to a gene. This CDR3 has 16 residues. The CDR3 DNA reads TGTGCCAGCAGCCCCGGGACAGGGGCCCTCCGTCGAGGCTACACCTTC. This gives the protein CASSPGTGALRRGYTF.

The chain recombines TRBV7-2 with TRBJ1-1; no clear D. With 2 bases removed from V and 0 bases from J, the gap between germline ends came to 13 bases. The germline CDR1 and CDR2 sequences are SGHTA and FQGNSA. This CDR3 region has 16 residues. CDR3 residues: CASSLMGLGVNTEAFF. The CDR3 bases are TGTGCCAGCAGCTTAATGGGTCTAGGAGTGAACACTGAAGCTTTCTTT.

The V gene is TRBV18, the J gene TRBJ1-3; D ambiguous. Germline V lookup: CDR1 KGHSH, CDR2 LQKENI. The CDR3 sequence is 12 residues long. Trimming removed 6 bases from V and 7 bases from J, with 10 bases in between. In nucleotides, the CDR3 is TGTGCCAGCTCCCCCCCGACGAACACCATATATTTT. As protein: CASSPPTNTIYF.

The CDR3 coding sequence is TGTGCCAGCAGCGTAGACAAGGGGGCGAAAGCTTTCTTT. It encodes CASSVDKGAKAFF. The chain is built from TRBV9 and TRBJ1-1; 7 bases are shared with TRBD1. CDR1 is SGDLS, CDR2 YYNGEE, per germline. V dropped 0 bases and J dropped 9; count of bases not matched to a gene: 5. There are 13 residues in the CDR3.

The rearrangement joins TRBV27 to TRBJ1-2, with 7 nucleotides matching TRBD1. The CDR3 totals 13 residues. V trimming: 4 bases; J trimming: 4 bases; junction bases outside the gene matches: 3. Germline V CDR1 and CDR2: MNHEY, SMNVEV (reference sequence). CDR3 DNA: TGTGCCAGCAGTTCGACAGGGATCTATGGCTACACCTTC. This encodes CASSSTGIYGYTF.

The V and J genes are TRBV3-1 (or the pseudogene TRBV3-2) and TRBJ1-1; 8 bases line up with TRBD1. The CDR3 sequence is 15 residues long. V lost 5 bases, J lost 3 bases, and 8 bases stayed unmatched. The germline V gene encodes CDR1 LGHDT and CDR2 YNNKEL (reference sequence). The CDR3 region has the DNA TGTGCCAGCAGCAGGGCTAAGACAGGGGACACTGAAGCTTTCTTT. Translated, it gives CASSRAKTGDTEAFF.

The rearrangement uses TRBV18 and TRBJ1-3; D is unclear. The CDR3 has 14 amino acids. In germline, CDR1 is KGHSH, CDR2 LQKENI. Trimming took off 0 bases at V and 3 bases at J, with 6 bases between the two ends. CDR3 DNA: TGTGCCAGCTCACCACCCAACGGTGGAAACACCATATATTTT. This gives the protein CASSPPNGGNTIYF.

J is TRBJ1-1 and V is TRBV5-4, with D perhaps TRBD1 (6 bases). The CDR3 has 16 residues. CDR1 is SGHNT and CDR2 is YYREEE in the germline V gene (reference sequence). Deletions cut 4 bases from V and 1 base from J, with 17 bases between. The CDR3 DNA reads TGTGCCAGCAGCCTGAGGGGGTCAAGAGGGAACACTGAAGCTTTCTTT. Its translation is CASSLRGSRGNTEAFF.

The V call is TRBV10-1, the J call TRBJ2-7; 7 nucleotides match TRBD1. Germline V gene lookup returns CDR1 WNHNN and CDR2 SYGVQD (reference sequence). Trimming at V came to 3 bases and at J to 0 bases, leaving 8 bases not matched to a gene. The CDR3 sequence is 16 residues long. CDR3 DNA: TGCGCCAGCAGTGAATCCAGGGGGTTGCCCTCCTACGAGCAGTACTTC. Protein: CASSESRGLPSYEQYF.

The chain recombines TRBV6-2 or TRBV6-3 with TRBJ1-1, with D possibly TRBD1 on 5 matching bases. This CDR3 contains 12 residues. Trimming took 4 bases from V and 6 from J, leaving 9 bases between them. Germline V gives CDR1 MNHEY, CDR2 SVGEGT. CDR3 in amino acids: CASSWGGAEAFF. The CDR3 DNA reads TGTGCCAGCAGTTGGGGGGGGGCTGAAGCTTTCTTT.

The rearrangement uses TRBV11-2 and TRBJ1-2; D may be TRBD1 (6 bases). The CDR3 totals 16 residues. Germline lookup yields CDR1 SGHAT and CDR2 FQNNGV. Deletions cut 6 bases from V and 8 bases from J, with 25 bases between. For the CDR3, the DNA is TGTGCCAGCAGGGGTGCAGGGGCAGGACTTCGAGAAGGCTACACCTTC. This codes for CASRGAGAGLREGYTF.

The V call is TRBV10-3, the J call TRBJ2-7; D might be TRBD2 (6 bases). The CDR3 is 15 residues long. CDR1 ENHRY and CDR2 SYGVKD come from the germline V gene. V lost 6 bases and J lost 5, with 20 bases in between. The CDR3 sequence is CAIRVEEGLFNEQYF. The CDR3 DNA reads TGTGCCATCAGGGTGGAGGAGGGCCTGTTCAACGAGCAGTACTTC.

This clone was observed once. This sequence joins TRBV4-3 and TRBJ1-6, with unresolved D. From germline, CDR1 is LGHNA and CDR2 YSLEER. Trimming took 4 bases from V and 9 from J, leaving 16 bases between them. This CDR3 contains 15 residues. The CDR3: CASSRAGQVASPLHF. DNA of the CDR3: TGCGCCAGCAGCCGGGCTGGGCAGGTGGCTTCACCCCTCCACTTT.

The rearrangement links TRBV11-2 to TRBJ2-1; tentatively, D is TRBD1 (6 bases). CDR1 and CDR2 (germline): SGHAT, FQNNGV. V was cut by 1 base and J by 3 bases, with 13 bases left in between. This CDR3 is 16 amino acids long. The chain's CDR3 is CASSLGGGIHYNEQFF. CDR3 sequence (DNA): TGTGCCAGCAGCTTAGGAGGGGGTATACACTACAATGAGCAGTTCTTC.

This sequence joins TRBV12-3 or TRBV12-4 and TRBJ1-1, with a weak D call TRBD1 (5 bases). This CDR3 contains 12 residues. Trimming removed 5 bases at V and 8 bases at J, with 12 bases between. In nucleotides, the CDR3 is TGTGCCAGCAGTATCAGAAGGGACGAAGCTTTCTTT. This sequence encodes CASSIRRDEAFF.

This sequence joins TRBV5-1 and TRBJ1-1; tentatively, D is TRBD1 (5 bases). From germline, CDR1 is SGHRS and CDR2 YFSETQ. V dropped 0 bases and J dropped 3 bases, with 12 bases sitting between them. This CDR3 region has 15 residues. The CDR3 region has the DNA TGCGCCAGCAGCTTGGAATCTGGGGGTTACACTGAAGCTTTCTTT. Its protein is CASSLESGGYTEAFF.

The chain combines TRBV3-1 (or the pseudogene TRBV3-2) with TRBJ2-1; no clear D. The V gene's germline CDR1 is LGHDT and CDR2 YNNKEL (reference sequence). V was cut by 2 bases and J by 9 bases, with 5 bases left in between. The CDR3 has 11 amino acids. Here the CDR3 reads CASSQQGEQFF. CDR3 nucleotides: TGTGCCAGCAGCCAACAAGGTGAGCAGTTCTTC.

This clone was detected only once. The chain recombines TRBV5-1 with TRBJ2-5; 8 bases align to TRBD2. The CDR3 has 14 residues. Germline V lookup: CDR1 SGHRS, CDR2 YFSETQ. The ends lost 4 bases at V and 1 base at J; junction bases unmatched: 3. CDR3 nucleotides: TGCGCCAGCAGCCAAACTAGCGGCCAAGAGACCCAGTACTTC. It translates to CASSQTSGQETQYF.

V is TRBV13 and J is TRBJ1-1; TRBD1 aligns across 7 bases. The CDR3 length is 13 residues. V shed 6 bases and J 5 bases; nucleotides not matched to a gene: 6. Germline V CDR1 and CDR2: PRHDT, FYEKMQ (reference sequence). The CDR3 loop is CASSPQGMTEAFF. DNA for the CDR3: TGTGCCAGCAGTCCACAGGGGATGACTGAAGCTTTCTTT.

This sequence joins TRBV5-1 and TRBJ2-2; weak D call: TRBD1 (6 bases). The CDR3 loop spans 17 amino acids. V was clipped by 3 bases and J by 5 bases, with 20 bases between them. Germline CDR1 SGHRS, CDR2 YFSETQ. CDR3 in DNA: TGCGCCAGCAGCTCCCCAACGGGACAAGGCTTTACCGGGGAGCTGTTTTTT. It codes for CASSSPTGQGFTGELFF.

This chain joins TRBV4-1 and TRBJ2-7; 12 bases map to TRBD2. V shed 0 bases and J 7 bases; nucleotides not matched to a gene: 7. The CDR3 consists of 16 residues. Germline CDR1 reads MGHRA; CDR2 reads YSYEKL. CDR3 coding DNA: TGCGCCAGCAGCCAAGAAGGACTAGCGGGAACGGGAGAGCAGTACTTC. As protein: CASSQEGLAGTGEQYF.